These 23 T cell receptor beta chains were all obtained from the same sample, sequenced in a study of T cell responses to AZD1222 COVID-19 vaccine. Repertoires were generated with immunoSEQ multiplex PCR, while TCRdb's copy carries only in-frame clones and drops some. The sample consists of more than 60,000 clones, about 90% of them appearing once. The material sequenced was peripheral blood, taken on day 0 of AZD1222 vaccination. The source is an adult in good health.

V and J are TRBV6-5 and TRBJ1-2; no clear D gene. There are 11 residues in the CDR3. Trimming took off 3 bases at V and 9 bases at J, with 8 bases between the two ends. Per the germline V gene, CDR1 is MNHEY and CDR2 is SVGAGI. This CDR3 is CASSYEGRYTF. The CDR3 DNA follows: TGTGCCAGCAGTTATGAGGGCCGCTACACCTTC.

This clone occurred a few times. The chain links TRBV28 to TRBJ2-7; the D gene is possibly TRBD2 (5 bases). CDR3 length: 13 residues. In germline, CDR1 is MDHEN, CDR2 SYDVKM. Trimming cost V 8 bases and J 0 bases, with 11 bases left between them. Written as DNA, the CDR3 is TGTGCCAGCCTGAGACGGGACTCCTACGAGCAGTACTTC. It yields the protein CASLRRDSYEQYF.

The chain recombines TRBV10-3 with TRBJ2-7; TRBD2 matches at 9 bases. CDR3 length: 15 residues. J was trimmed by 4 bases and V by 3 bases; bases with no gene match: 7. The V gene's germline CDR1 is ENHRY and CDR2 SYGVKD. This CDR3 reads CAISDLKRGDYEQYF. The CDR3 DNA reads as TGTGCCATCAGTGACCTCAAGCGGGGGGATTACGAGCAGTACTTC.

V usage is TRBV5-6 and J usage is TRBJ2-7; 12 nucleotides match TRBD1. Trimming removed 4 bases from V and 4 bases from J; junction bases left unmatched: 9. Germline V gene sequence: CDR1 SGHDT, CDR2 YYEEEE. The CDR3 spans 16 residues. The CDR3 protein is CASSPKGTGGRYEQYF. In nucleotides, the CDR3 is TGTGCCAGCAGCCCTAAAGGGACAGGGGGCCGGTACGAGCAGTACTTC.

The chain couples TRBV7-2 to TRBJ2-3; 12 nucleotides agree with TRBD2. The trim removed 8 bases at V and 6 bases at J, leaving 15 bases unmatched. CDR1 and CDR2 from the germline V gene are SGHTA and FQGNSA. The CDR3 consists of 17 residues. The CDR3 loop is CASSRTVLAGGRDTQYF. CDR3 nucleotide sequence: TGTGCCAGCTCCCGAACCGTACTAGCGGGAGGAAGGGATACGCAGTATTTT.

The chain links TRBV6-5 to TRBJ1-5; D not certain. Trimming took 5 bases from V and 6 from J, leaving 14 bases between them. CDR1 is MNHEY, CDR2 SVGAGI, per germline. CDR3 length: 14 residues. The CDR3 coding sequence is TGTGCCAGCAGTCGTGGTCTAGTTGGTCAGCCCCAGCATTTT. Amino acids: CASSRGLVGQPQHF.

V usage is TRBV30 and J usage is TRBJ1-5; 8 bases are shared with TRBD1. J gave up 6 bases and V 0 bases, and 7 bases lay outside the gene matches. The germline CDR1 and CDR2 sequences are GTSNPN and SVGIG (reference sequence). The CDR3 covers 15 residues. As DNA, the CDR3 is TGTGCCTGGAGTGTACTCAGGGGGCGAGGTCAGCCCCAGCATTTT. Protein: CAWSVLRGRGQPQHF.

The sample holds one count of this clone. DNA for the CDR3: TGCGCCAGCAATGGCGAGAACGATCCTGAGCAGTTCTTC. This codes for CASNGENDPEQFF. The V gene is TRBV5-1, the J gene TRBJ2-1; D call uncertain. This CDR3 spans 13 amino acids. V lost 6 bases and J lost 9, with 16 bases in between. CDR1 and CDR2 from the germline V gene are SGHRS and YFSETQ.

This clone occurred once. This chain uses TRBV6-4 with TRBJ1-5; no firm D call. The CDR3 has 18 residues. CDR1 and CDR2 from the germline V gene are MRHNA and SNTAGT. The V gene lost 6 bases and the J gene lost 6 bases, with 27 bases spanning the gap. CDR3 in amino acids: CASRETGRARKRRQPQHF. In DNA form, the CDR3 reads TGTGCCAGCAGGGAAACCGGGAGGGCAAGAAAGAGGCGTCAGCCCCAGCATTTT.

The chain is built from TRBV3-1 (or the pseudogene TRBV3-2) and TRBJ2-7, with 8 bases aligning to TRBD1. J was trimmed by 1 base and V by 4 bases; bases with no gene match: 6. Germline V gene sequence: CDR1 LGHDT, CDR2 YNNKEL (reference sequence). The CDR3 is made up of 15 amino acids. The CDR3 reads CASSPGQGLSYEQYF. For the CDR3, the DNA is TGTGCCAGCAGCCCAGGACAGGGTCTTTCCTACGAGCAGTACTTC.

The chain links TRBV28 to TRBJ2-1; D gene ambiguous. The V and J ends lost 3 bases and 10 bases respectively, with 7 bases between them. The CDR3 extends over 11 amino acids. Germline V lookup: CDR1 MDHEN, CDR2 SYDVKM. This CDR3 is CASSFRTEQFF. DNA for the CDR3: TGTGCCAGCAGTTTCCGTACCGAGCAGTTCTTC. Full variable domain (outside the CDR3, taken from reference TRBV28 and TRBJ2-1): DVKVTQSSRYLVKRTGEKVFLECVQDMDHENMFWYRQDPGLGLRLIYFSYDVKMKEKGDIPEGYSVSREKKERFSLILESASTNQTSMYLCASSFRTEQFFGPGTRLTVL.

The rearrangement links TRBV28 to TRBJ1-1, with TRBD1 matching 9 bases. Germline CDR1 MDHEN, CDR2 SYDVKM. CDR3 size: 14 residues. Unmatched junction bases numbered 3, after V lost 3 bases and J lost 4 bases. CDR3 protein: CASSFDRGGTEAFF. The CDR3, as DNA: TGTGCCAGCAGTTTCGACAGGGGGGGCACTGAAGCTTTCTTT.

The chain joins TRBV29-1 to TRBJ2-5, with 10 bases fitting TRBD1. CDR1 is SQVTM, CDR2 ANQGSEA, per germline. Trimming cost V 0 bases and J 5 bases; bases outside gene matches: 3. This CDR3 is built from 14 residues. The CDR3 coding sequence is TGCAGCGTTGAAGAGACAGGGGGCGTGGAGACCCAGTACTTC. This translates into CSVEETGGVETQYF.

This chain links TRBV4-3 with TRBJ1-2; the match to TRBD1 covers 10 bases. The CDR3 has 17 residues. Germline CDR1 reads LGHNA; CDR2 reads YSLEER. The trim removed 0 bases at V and 1 base at J, leaving 5 bases unmatched. The CDR3 protein is CASSQDMGQGFNYGYTF. In nucleotides, the CDR3 is TGCGCCAGCAGCCAAGATATGGGACAGGGGTTTAACTATGGCTACACCTTC.

The V call is TRBV6-1, the J call TRBJ1-5; D is unresolved. The CDR3 is made up of 11 amino acids. Germline V gene sequence: CDR1 MNHNS, CDR2 SASEGT. Trimming stripped 3 bases from V and 5 bases from J, with 2 bases between. CDR3 coding DNA: TGTGCCAGCAGTGATTATCAGCCCCAGCATTTT. It codes for CASSDYQPQHF.

The chain couples TRBV6-1 to TRBJ1-1; D possibly corresponds to TRBD1 (5 bases). Germline-derived CDR1 and CDR2 are MNHNS and SASEGT. V was cut by 1 base and J by 1 base, with 16 bases left in between. The CDR3 covers 17 residues. The CDR3 coding sequence is TGTGCCAGCAGTGAAGATCCCCCTGGGGACGCGAACACTGAAGCTTTCTTT. Translating gives CASSEDPPGDANTEAFF.

Only one count was recorded for this clone. The V call is TRBV27, the J call TRBJ2-7; D ambiguous. This CDR3 is built from 12 residues. Between the trimmed V and J ends, which lost 5 bases and 7 bases, there was a span of 12 bases. Germline V gene sequence: CDR1 MNHEY, CDR2 SMNVEV (reference sequence). CDR3 sequence reads: CASSPLKGEQYF. CDR3 nucleotides: TGTGCCAGCAGTCCCCTAAAAGGGGAGCAGTACTTC.

The V gene is TRBV7-2, the J gene TRBJ2-1, with 9 bases fitting TRBD2. This CDR3 comprises 17 residues. Germline CDR1 and CDR2: SGHTA and FQGNSA. After removal of 3 bases from V and 6 bases from J, the junction contained 12 bases not matched to a gene. Here the CDR3 reads CASSFYRSGGMSNEQFF. The CDR3, as DNA: TGTGCCAGCAGCTTCTACCGAAGCGGGGGGATGAGCAATGAGCAGTTCTTC.

V is TRBV5-6 and J is TRBJ2-1, with TRBD1 matching 7 bases. V lost 4 bases, J lost 3 bases, and 16 bases stayed unmatched. The CDR3 is 18 residues long. The germline gives CDR1 SGHDT, CDR2 YYEEEE. CDR3 sequence: CASSLWGRRTGYYNEQFF. CDR3 coding DNA: TGTGCCAGCAGCCTATGGGGTCGAAGGACAGGATACTACAATGAGCAGTTCTTC.

CDR3 DNA: TGTGCCAGCAGCGTAGAACGATACAATGAGCAGTTCTTC. The encoded protein is CASSVERYNEQFF. V and J are TRBV9 and TRBJ2-1; no clear D gene. Germline V gives CDR1 SGDLS, CDR2 YYNGEE. Trimming took 0 bases from V and 4 from J, leaving 5 bases between them. This CDR3 has 13 residues. The whole variable domain, filled in from reference TRBV9 and TRBJ2-1, reads DSGVTQTPKHLITATGQRVTLRCSPRSGDLSVYWYQQSLDQGLQFLIQYYNGEERAKGNILERFSAQQFPDLHSELNLSSLELGDSALYFCASSVERYNEQFFGPGTRLTVL.

This chain connects TRBV5-5 to TRBJ1-5; 8 bases agree with TRBD1. This CDR3 region has 20 residues. Germline V gene data show CDR1 as SGHKS and CDR2 as YYEKEE (reference sequence). V shed 0 bases and J 0 bases; nucleotides not matched to a gene: 14. The CDR3 DNA follows: TGTGCCAGCAGCTTGGCCTCCGGGACAGGAGACCTTTATAGCAATCAGCCCCAGCATTTT. Translation gives CASSLASGTGDLYSNQPQHF.

The chain employs TRBV29-1 and TRBJ1-3; D might be TRBD1 (6 bases). The CDR3 totals 15 residues. Trimming took off 7 bases at V and 1 base at J, with 17 bases between the two ends. CDR1 and CDR2 from the germline V gene are SQVTM and ANQGSEA. Here the CDR3 reads CSAQPSTGSGNTIYF. The CDR3 DNA reads TGCAGCGCCCAACCCTCCACAGGGTCTGGAAACACCATATATTTT. Variable domain in full (rest from reference TRBV29-1 and TRBJ1-3): SAVISQKPSRDICQRGTSLTIQCQVDSQVTMMFWYRQQPGQSLTLIATANQGSEATYESGFVIDKFPISRPNLTFSTLTVSNMSPEDSSIYLCSAQPSTGSGNTIYFGEGSWLTVV.

This clone is a singleton in its sample. The rearrangement uses TRBV28 and TRBJ2-7; 7 positions match TRBD2. This CDR3 is built from 17 residues. After removal of 6 bases from V and 6 bases from J, the junction contained 20 bases not matched to a gene. Germline V lookup: CDR1 MDHEN, CDR2 SYDVKM. The CDR3 DNA reads as TGTGCCAGCAGCTCTCCTATTCCTGGAGGGGAGGGGAGCGAGCAGTACTTC. Its translation: CASSSPIPGGEGSEQYF.